The present entry profiles one T cell receptor beta chain with its context. The antigen remains undetermined. This entry is derived from a study of OX40 agonist ivuxolimab in advanced cancers. Study conclusions and caveats: Those patients achieving a partial response at 0.1-3.0 mg/kg showed among the lowest clonal expansion. Clonal expansion from baseline to week 6 occurred in both CD4+ and CD8+ T cells.

TCRdb's copy holds only in-frame clones and misses some; the assay was immunoSEQ multiplex PCR. The sample consists of about 77,000 clones, 87% of them appearing once. The CDR3 contains 13 residues. The V gene's germline CDR1 is MDHEN and CDR2 SYDVKM. Germline trimming cut 4 bases from V and 9 bases from J; bases unmatched to any gene: 5. The sample in question was CD4+ or CD8+ T cells sorted from blood, obtained in a trial of the OX40 agonist ivuxolimab. The receptor was isolated from an adult with an advanced solid tumor such as melanoma, head and neck, liver or kidney cancer. The V gene is TRBV28, the J gene TRBJ1-5; 8 bases agree with TRBD1. This chain's CDR3 is CASSSGQVSPQHF. CDR3 sequence (DNA): TGTGCCAGCAGTTCGGGACAGGTCTCGCCCCAGCATTTT. The whole variable domain, remainder taken from reference TRBV28 and TRBJ1-5, is DVKVTQSSRYLVKRTGEKVFLECVQDMDHENMFWYRQDPGLGLRLIYFSYDVKMKEKGDIPEGYSVSREKKERFSLILESASTNQTSMYLCASSSGQVSPQHFGDGTRLSIL.